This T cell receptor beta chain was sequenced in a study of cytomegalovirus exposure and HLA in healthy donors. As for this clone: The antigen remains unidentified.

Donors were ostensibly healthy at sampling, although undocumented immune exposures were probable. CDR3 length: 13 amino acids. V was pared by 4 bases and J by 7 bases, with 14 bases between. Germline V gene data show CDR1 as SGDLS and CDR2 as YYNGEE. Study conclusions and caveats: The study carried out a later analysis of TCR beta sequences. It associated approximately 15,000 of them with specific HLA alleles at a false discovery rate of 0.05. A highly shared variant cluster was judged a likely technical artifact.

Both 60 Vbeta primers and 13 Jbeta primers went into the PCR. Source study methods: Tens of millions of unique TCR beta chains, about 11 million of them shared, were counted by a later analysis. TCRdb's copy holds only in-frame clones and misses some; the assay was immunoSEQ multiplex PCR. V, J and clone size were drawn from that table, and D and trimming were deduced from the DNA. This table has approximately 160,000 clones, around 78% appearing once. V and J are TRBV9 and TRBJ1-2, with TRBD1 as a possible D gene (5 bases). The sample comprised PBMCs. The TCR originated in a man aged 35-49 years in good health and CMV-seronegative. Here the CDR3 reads CASSLKSRAGYTF. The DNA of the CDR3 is TGTGCCAGCAGCCTTAAGTCCAGGGCTGGCTACACCTTC.